Listed below are T cell receptor beta chains from one sample, sequenced in a study of vaccination and CD4 T cells after COVID-19. Each CDR3 protein gets one entry after TCRdb re-called the PCR reads with MiXCR. The sample contains about 5,600 distinct CDR3 sequences, around 43% of which appear only once. These TCRs are of unknown antigen specificity. The material sequenced was CD4+ T cells from blood, cultured in vitro. These receptor sequences come from a human donor in good health. The CDR3 runs from the conserved cysteine through the conserved F or W.

j_call,v_call,cdr3_aa
TRBJ2-7,TRBV2,CASKQGYEQYF
TRBJ2-1,TRBV5-1,CASSLELAGLHYNEQFF
TRBJ2-2,TRBV7-8,CASSLLRNTGELFF
TRBJ1-1,TRBV6-1,CASVLGPNTEAFF
TRBJ2-5,TRBV20-1,CSASRAFQETQYF
TRBJ2-5,TRBV12-3/TRBV12-4,CASRNGGQGVETQYF
TRBJ2-4,TRBV20-1,CSARDDRGAFQYF
TRBJ1-1,TRBV25-1,CASSAQGELTEAFF
TRBJ2-2,TRBV24-1,CATSDSMNTGELFF
TRBJ2-1,TRBV5-4,CASLLAGGNNEQFF
TRBJ2-7,TRBV5-5,CASSSGTGSAERYF
TRBJ1-2,TRBV10-3,CAISENAYGYTF
TRBJ1-2,TRBV6-4,CASPDTNYGYTF
TRBJ1-5,TRBV10-2,CASSVRVAGNQPQHF
TRBJ1-1,TRBV19,CASSIGGQGLNTEAFF
TRBJ1-1,TRBV12-3/TRBV12-4,CASIPGQMNTEAFF
TRBJ1-2,TRBV30,CAWSVQANYGYTF
TRBJ2-1,TRBV7-8,CASSLLSERTQQFF
TRBJ1-2,TRBV6-5,CASSSQTSGYTF
TRBJ1-1,TRBV7-2,CASSFLVGPGDTEAFF
TRBJ2-7,TRBV12-5,CASGFVQGGSYEQYF
TRBJ1-6,TRBV20-1,CSASLDSTRSPLHF